Presented here are 13 T cell receptor beta chains from one specimen sequenced in a study of cytomegalovirus exposure and HLA in healthy donors. The PCR employed 60 Vbeta primers together with 13 Jbeta primers. TCRdb's copy holds only in-frame clones and misses some; the assay was immunoSEQ multiplex PCR. The repertoire holds roughly 140,000 clones, with roughly 76% as singletons. The sample comprised PBMCs. Receptor source: a female donor in good health and CMV-seronegative.

This clone has just a few counts. CDR3 in amino acids: CASSWGTGSNSPLHF. The CDR3 DNA follows: TGTGCCAGCAGCTGGGGGACAGGGAGTAATTCACCCCTCCACTTT. The chain employs TRBV5-6 and TRBJ1-6, with 9 bases identical to TRBD1. Looked up from germline, CDR1 is SGHDT and CDR2 is YYEEEE. The length of the CDR3 is 15 residues. The trim removed 3 bases at V and 6 bases at J, leaving 4 bases unmatched. Full variable domain (remainder filled in from reference TRBV5-6 and TRBJ1-6): DAGVTQSPTHLIKTRGQQVTLRCSPKSGHDTVSWYQQALGQGPQFIFQYYEEEERQRGNFPDRFSGHQFPNYSSELNVNALLLGDSALYLCASSWGTGSNSPLHFGNGTRLTVT.

The chain combines TRBV4-1 with TRBJ1-2; tentative D call: TRBD1 (5 bases). Germline V gene lookup returns CDR1 MGHRA and CDR2 YSYEKL. This CDR3 is built from 15 residues. Trimming removed 2 bases at V and 3 bases at J, with 13 bases between. The chain's CDR3 is CASSQQTGGDYGYTF. CDR3 bases: TGCGCCAGCAGCCAACAAACAGGAGGGGACTATGGCTACACCTTC.

The V and J genes are TRBV15 and TRBJ1-5, with D maybe TRBD1 (5 bases). CDR1 and CDR2 (germline): LNHNV, YYDKDF (reference sequence). The CDR3 is made up of 15 amino acids. V lost 0 bases and J lost 5, with 11 bases in between. CDR3 sequence (DNA): TGTGCCACCAGCAGAGACGGGAGGGGAGATCAGCCCCAGCATTTT. Amino acid sequence: CATSRDGRGDQPQHF.

The chain joins TRBV5-1 to TRBJ2-1; D not resolved. V was trimmed by 1 base and J by 4 bases, leaving 6 bases between them. There are 13 residues in the CDR3. Germline loops: CDR1 SGHRS, CDR2 YFSETQ. In nucleotides, the CDR3 is TGCGCCAGCAGCTTGTCAGGTTACAATGAGCAGTTCTTC. This sequence encodes CASSLSGYNEQFF.

The rearrangement links TRBV10-3 to TRBJ1-5, with D possibly matching TRBD1 (6 bases). From germline, CDR1 is ENHRY and CDR2 SYGVKD. The length of the CDR3 is 14 residues. Between the trimmed V and J ends, which lost 2 bases and 6 bases, there was a span of 11 bases. CDR3: CAISERGGSQPQHF. In DNA form, the CDR3 reads TGTGCCATCAGTGAGAGGGGGGGCAGTCAGCCCCAGCATTTT.

The chain employs TRBV5-1 and TRBJ2-3; weak D call: TRBD2 (6 bases). The CDR3 sequence is 18 residues long. V lost 0 bases, J lost 0 bases, and 17 bases lay in between. The germline V gene encodes CDR1 SGHRS and CDR2 YFSETQ. The DNA for the CDR3 is TGCGCCAGCAGCTTGGCCTTTTTACGGACTACTAGCACAGATACGCAGTATTTT. This sequence encodes CASSLAFLRTTSTDTQYF.

This rearrangement joins TRBV28 to TRBJ1-1, with TRBD1 identical over 7 bases. Trimming cost V 4 bases and J 0 bases; bases outside gene matches: 8. The CDR3 has 16 amino acids. Germline V gene data show CDR1 as MDHEN and CDR2 as SYDVKM. DNA for the CDR3: TGTGCCAGCAGTTCCCGACAGGGATCCATGAACACTGAAGCTTTCTTT. It codes for CASSSRQGSMNTEAFF.

This chain connects TRBV9 to TRBJ2-1; tentatively, D is TRBD1 (6 bases). Looked up from germline, CDR1 is SGDLS and CDR2 is YYNGEE. V was pared by 1 base and J by 1 base, with 9 bases between. CDR3 size: 15 residues. Here the CDR3 reads CASSVRDTSYNEQFF. DNA of the CDR3: TGTGCCAGCAGCGTACGGGACACATCCTACAATGAGCAGTTCTTC.

The J gene is TRBJ1-2, the V gene TRBV5-7; maybe TRBD1 (5 bases). TRBV5-7 is given ORF status, its function remaining uncertain. The CDR3 runs 16 residues. V was pared by 2 bases and J by 6 bases, with 20 bases between. CDR3 DNA sequence: TGTGCCAGCAGCTTCCCCCGGGACTCTCAAAGCCATGGCTACACCTTC. As protein: CASSFPRDSQSHGYTF.

The V and J genes are TRBV19 and TRBJ2-7; 11 bases fit TRBD2. Germline V CDR1 and CDR2: LNHDA, SQIVND (reference sequence). Trimming cost V 6 bases and J 0 bases; bases outside gene matches: 4. This CDR3 is built from 15 residues. The CDR3 DNA is TGTGCCAGTAGCCTAGGGACTAGCGGCTCCTACGAGCAGTACTTC. Translation: CASSLGTSGSYEQYF. Using reference TRBV19 and TRBJ2-7 for the parts outside the CDR3, the full variable domain is DGGITQSPKYLFRKEGQNVTLSCEQNLNHDAMYWYRQDPGQGLRLIYYSQIVNDFQKGDIAEGYSVSREKKESFPLTVTSAQKNPTAFYLCASSLGTSGSYEQYFGPGTRLTVT.

The V gene is TRBV28, the J gene TRBJ1-2; the match to TRBD1 covers 9 bases. The CDR3 is 13 amino acids. Germline lookup yields CDR1 MDHEN and CDR2 SYDVKM. V shed 6 bases and J 4 bases; nucleotides not matched to a gene: 3. This chain's CDR3 is CASRDRGSYGYTF. The DNA for the CDR3 is TGTGCCAGCAGGGACAGGGGTAGCTATGGCTACACCTTC.

The rearrangement links TRBV5-1 to TRBJ2-3; TRBD2 agrees at 12 bases. V was clipped by 6 bases and J by 1 base; unmatched bases: 15. The CDR3 loop spans 19 amino acids. In germline, CDR1 is SGHRS, CDR2 YFSETQ. The CDR3 region has the DNA TGCGCCAGCACCTTTGGACTAGCGGGACCCTTTAAAGGCACAGATACGCAGTATTTT. This encodes CASTFGLAGPFKGTDTQYF.

This rearrangement joins TRBV13 to TRBJ2-7; 14 bases agree with TRBD2. The CDR3 is 16 amino acids. The V and J ends lost 7 bases and 4 bases, in that order; junction bases with no gene match: 9. Germline V gene data show CDR1 as PRHDT and CDR2 as FYEKMQ (reference sequence). The CDR3 loop reads CASTVGTSGSLYEQYF. In DNA form, the CDR3 reads TGTGCCAGCACCGTCGGGACTAGCGGGAGTCTGTACGAGCAGTACTTC.